The 21 T cell receptor beta chains below come from one sample, sequenced in a study of PD-L1 blockade in urothelial cancer. The table came from immunoSEQ multiplex PCR; TCRdb's copy has only in-frame clones and leaves some out. The repertoire holds about 50,000 clones, with approximately 84% as singletons. As for time point: peripheral blood 6 weeks after treatment start. The sequenced sample was PBMCs, obtained around atezolizumab (anti-PD-L1) treatment. The receptors were gathered from a man between 60 and 75 years old with urothelial cancer.

This chain links TRBV5-1 with TRBJ2-5; 8 bases match TRBD2. Germline trimming cut 1 base from V and 4 bases from J; bases unmatched to any gene: 6. The CDR3 is 15 residues long. Germline assignment: CDR1 SGHRS and CDR2 YFSETQ. CDR3 coding DNA: TGCGCCAGCAGCTTGATGACGGGGGGGGTAGAGACCCAGTACTTC. Translation: CASSLMTGGVETQYF. Full variable domain (rest looked up from reference TRBV5-1 and TRBJ2-5): KAGVTQTPRYLIKTRGQQVTLSCSPISGHRSVSWYQQTPGQGLQFLFEYFSETQRNKGNFPGRFSGRQFSNSRSEMNVSTLELGDSALYLCASSLMTGGVETQYFGPGTRLLVL.

The rearrangement joins TRBV6-6 to TRBJ1-2; 7 positions match TRBD1. The J segment lost 6 bases and the V segment lost 7 bases, leaving 5 bases of the junction unmatched. CDR3 length equals 12 residues. The germline CDR1 and CDR2 sequences are MNHNY and SVGAGI (reference sequence). CDR3 in DNA: TGTGCCAGCACCACAGGGGTGGATGGCTACACCTTC. It specifies CASTTGVDGYTF.

The chain links TRBV7-2 to TRBJ2-3, with D perhaps TRBD2 (7 bases). The CDR3 is 15 residues long. Trimming pared 3 bases from V and 6 bases from J, leaving 16 bases between. From germline, CDR1 is SGHTA and CDR2 FQGNSA. In nucleotides, the CDR3 is TGTGCCAGCAGCTTCCGGGGGCACGGGGGGGATACGCAGTATTTT. Translating it yields CASSFRGHGGDTQYF.

The rearrangement links TRBV2 to TRBJ1-4; D is unclear. The V end lost 6 bases, the J end lost 4 bases, and 9 bases lay between the germline ends. The germline V gene has CDR1 SNHLY and CDR2 FYNNEI. CDR3 length: 13 residues. CDR3 sequence reads: CASRIALNEKLFF. The CDR3 nucleotides read TGTGCCAGCAGGATTGCGCTTAATGAAAAACTGTTTTTT.

This rearrangement joins TRBV30 to TRBJ1-4, with TRBD1 matching 9 bases. CDR1 is GTSNPN and CDR2 is SVGIG in the germline V gene (reference sequence). With 2 bases clipped from V and 6 bases from J, the junction kept 4 bases outside the gene matches. The CDR3 runs 14 residues. CDR3 loop: CAWSSGTGYEKLFF. DNA of the CDR3: TGTGCCTGGAGTAGCGGGACAGGGTATGAAAAACTGTTTTTT.

This clone was detected only a few times. The J gene is TRBJ1-5, the V gene TRBV2, with D perhaps matching TRBD1 (5 bases). The V gene's germline CDR1 is SNHLY and CDR2 FYNNEI. The V and J ends lost 4 bases and 7 bases respectively, with 11 bases between them. The CDR3 spans 13 residues. CDR3: CASSVDSKQPQHF. The CDR3 DNA sequence: TGTGCCAGCAGTGTAGACAGTAAACAGCCCCAGCATTTT.

The chain has TRBV6-1 and TRBJ2-7, with TRBD2 identical over 11 bases. CDR3 length: 15 residues. Germline V gives CDR1 MNHNS, CDR2 SASEGT. With 6 bases clipped from V and 2 bases from J, the junction kept 6 bases outside the gene matches. CDR3 in DNA: TGTGCCAGCAGAGGTAGCGGGGGGGCAACCTACGAGCAGTACTTC. Translation gives CASRGSGGATYEQYF.

The V gene is TRBV4-3, the J gene TRBJ2-7; 7 bases match TRBD1. V lost 0 bases to trimming and J lost 4 bases; unmatched junction nucleotides: 9. The V gene's germline CDR1 is LGHNA and CDR2 YSLEER. The CDR3 covers 16 residues. Here the CDR3 reads CASSQDLTGIDYEQYF. DNA of the CDR3: TGCGCCAGCAGCCAAGATCTGACAGGGATCGATTACGAGCAGTACTTC.

The V and J genes are TRBV7-2 and TRBJ2-5; 7 nucleotides align to TRBD2. This CDR3 is built from 13 residues. CDR1 is SGHTA, CDR2 FQGNSA, per germline. J lost 4 bases, V lost 3 bases, and 2 bases had no gene match. CDR3 DNA: TGTGCCAGCAGCTTTACGGGGGGAGAGACCCAGTACTTC. It yields the protein CASSFTGGETQYF.

This sequence joins TRBV5-4 and TRBJ2-1; 11 bases align to TRBD2. V trimming: 0 bases; J trimming: 10 bases; junction bases outside the gene matches: 6. CDR3 size: 15 residues. Per the germline V gene, CDR1 is SGHNT and CDR2 is YYREEE (reference sequence). CDR3 sequence (DNA): TGTGCCAGCAGCTTGGGTAGCGGGGGGGTTTGGGAGCAGTTCTTC. It encodes CASSLGSGGVWEQFF.

The J gene is TRBJ2-3, the V gene TRBV4-3; 10 nucleotides match TRBD1. Per germline, CDR1 LGHNA and CDR2 YSLEER. With V trimmed by 4 bases and J by 4 bases, 11 bases remained unmatched. CDR3 length: 17 residues. CDR3: CASSLETTGTGADTQYF. CDR3 DNA sequence: TGCGCCAGCAGCCTCGAAACCACCGGGACAGGGGCAGATACGCAGTATTTT.

The chain uses TRBV6-4 and TRBJ2-3; D perhaps matches TRBD2 (5 bases). The CDR3 runs to 15 residues. Trimming pared 8 bases from V and 0 bases from J, leaving 15 bases between. Germline values: CDR1 MRHNA, CDR2 SNTAGT. CDR3: CASSYRGSSTDTQYF. In nucleotides, the CDR3 is TGTGCCAGCTCTTACCGGGGATCCAGCACAGATACGCAGTATTTT.

This clone was detected once. The chain has TRBV30 and TRBJ2-7, with TRBD2 identical over 7 bases. Germline V gene lookup returns CDR1 GTSNPN and CDR2 SVGIG (reference sequence). The V segment lost 5 bases and the J segment 4 bases; nucleotides outside the gene matches: 8. This CDR3 has 13 residues. CDR3 DNA sequence: TGTGCCTGGGCCGGGACTACCGGTTACGAGCAGTACTTC. Amino acid sequence: CAWAGTTGYEQYF.

The chain combines TRBV29-1 with TRBJ2-5; 7 bases fit TRBD2. V was clipped by 3 bases and J by 0 bases; unmatched bases: 10. The length of the CDR3 is 16 residues. Germline V CDR1 and CDR2: SQVTM, ANQGSEA. CDR3 nucleotides: TGCAGCGTTGAGGGAGGGAAGGGTAGGAACCAAGAGACCCAGTACTTC. Amino acids: CSVEGGKGRNQETQYF. Full variable domain (missing parts from reference TRBV29-1 and TRBJ2-5): SAVISQKPSRDICQRGTSLTIQCQVDSQVTMMFWYRQQPGQSLTLIATANQGSEATYESGFVIDKFPISRPNLTFSTLTVSNMSPEDSSIYLCSVEGGKGRNQETQYFGPGTRLLVL.

V usage is TRBV18 and J usage is TRBJ1-2; the D gene is possibly TRBD1 (6 bases). The germline CDR1 and CDR2 sequences are KGHSH and LQKENI. The CDR3 contains 15 residues. V was trimmed by 5 bases and J by 2 bases, leaving 15 bases between them. The CDR3 spells CASSLRQDNNYGYTF. DNA for the CDR3: TGTGCCAGCTCATTACGACAGGATAACAACTATGGCTACACCTTC.

The genes are TRBV5-5 and TRBJ2-7; no firm D call. V dropped 0 bases and J dropped 7 bases, with 11 bases sitting between them. The CDR3 sequence is 13 residues long. CDR1 is SGHKS and CDR2 is YYEKEE in the germline V gene (reference sequence). In nucleotides, the CDR3 is TGTGCCAGCAGCTTGGGGCAGATTAAGGAGCAGTACTTC. This sequence encodes CASSLGQIKEQYF. The complete variable domain, with remaining parts taken from reference TRBV5-5 and TRBJ2-7, reads DAGVTQSPTHLIKTRGQQVTLRCSPISGHKSVSWYQQVLGQGPQFIFQYYEKEERGRGNFPDRFSARQFPNYSSELNVNALLLGDSALYLCASSLGQIKEQYFGPGTRLTVT.

V and J are TRBV6-1 and TRBJ2-2; 7 nucleotides line up with TRBD2. The CDR3 loop spans 15 amino acids. The junction had 11 bases not matched to a gene; V was cut back by 5 bases and J by 8 bases. The germline gives CDR1 MNHNS, CDR2 SASEGT. The CDR3 DNA reads as TGTGCCAGCAGTATTACAGCGGGGTTGCCAGGGGAGCTGTTTTTT. Translation: CASSITAGLPGELFF.

This chain links TRBV11-2 with TRBJ2-1; 8 positions match TRBD1. The CDR3 length is 15 residues. V lost 5 bases to trimming and J lost 9 bases; unmatched junction nucleotides: 12. Germline-derived CDR1 and CDR2 are SGHAT and FQNNGV. CDR3 sequence: CASSARQGMFSEQFF. DNA for the CDR3: TGTGCCAGCAGCGCCCGACAGGGGATGTTCAGTGAGCAGTTCTTC.

The rearrangement uses TRBV30 and TRBJ2-2; possible D gene TRBD1, 6 bases. Germline values: CDR1 GTSNPN, CDR2 SVGIG (reference sequence). Trimming took 2 bases from V and 5 from J, leaving 9 bases between them. This CDR3 is built from 13 residues. The CDR3 is CAWSTGFTGELFF. The CDR3 DNA sequence: TGTGCCTGGAGTACAGGGTTTACCGGGGAGCTGTTTTTT.

This clone was seen a handful of times. The chain joins TRBV6-4 to TRBJ1-4; D ambiguous. Germline CDR1 is MRHNA and CDR2 is SNTAGT. The CDR3 totals 13 residues. V was clipped by 4 bases and J by 7 bases, with 10 bases between them. CDR3 loop: CASSVESGEKLFF. As DNA, the CDR3 is TGTGCCAGCAGTGTTGAGAGTGGTGAAAAACTGTTTTTT.

V and J are TRBV21-1 and TRBJ1-6. TRBV21-1 represents a pseudogene. This CDR3 has 16 residues. The CDR3 spells CASSNVAGSYNSPLHF. The CDR3 bases are TGTGCCAGCAGCAACGTGGCGGGTTCCTATAATTCACCCCTCCACTTT.